A selection of T cell receptor beta chains follows, all from one sample in a study of CD8+ T cells in alopecia areata. Clones were read by immunoSEQ multiplex PCR, and TCRdb kept only the in-frame ones, dropping some. This table has about 150,000 clones, approximately 45% appearing once. Sequenced sample: CD4+ T cells sorted from blood. The receptor source for this set is a human donor with alopecia areata. CDR3s include the opening cysteine and the closing phenylalanine or tryptophan. The order of the fields is D gene, clone size, V gene, J gene, CDR3 DNA, CDR3 protein. A D gene is named only where the DNA matches it firmly. Clone size is not always given. Where it is, it says once, few, many or a class for expanded clones.

TRBD2,-,TRBV30,TRBJ2-1,TGTGCCTGGAGTCGGACTAGCGAGCAGTTCTTC,CAWSRTSEQFF
-,few,TRBV29-1,TRBJ1-1,TGCAGCGTTGGCATGGTTGGGGTGAACACTGAAGCTTTCTTT,CSVGMVGVNTEAFF
-,-,TRBV7-9,TRBJ2-7,TGTGCCAGCAGCTTACGGGGGAAGCAGTACTTC,CASSLRGKQYF
-,once,TRBV5-1,TRBJ2-1,TGCGCCAGCAGCTTGGCGGGAGTTGGAAGTGAGCAGTTCTTC,CASSLAGVGSEQFF
-,few,TRBV2,TRBJ1-2,TGTGCCAGCAGTGATGGCTGGAGCTATGGCTACACCTTC,CASSDGWSYGYTF
-,-,TRBV29-1,TRBJ2-7,TGCAGCGTTGAAGATACAGGAATCTACGAGCAGTACTTC,CSVEDTGIYEQYF
-,-,TRBV6-1,TRBJ2-1,TGTGCCAGCAGTGAAGGGGGGAATGAGCAGTTCTTC,CASSEGGNEQFF
-,few,TRBV29-1,TRBJ2-7,TGCAGCGTTGAAGTCGACCACGAGCAGTACTTC,CSVEVDHEQYF
-,-,TRBV7-2,TRBJ2-1,TGTGCCAGCAGCTTCTACGGGAGCTCCTACAATGAGCAGTTCTTC,CASSFYGSSYNEQFF
-,-,TRBV5-1,TRBJ1-1,TGCGCCAGCAGTAGGGTAATGAACACTGAAGCTTTCTTT,CASSRVMNTEAFF
-,few,TRBV18,TRBJ2-5,TGTGCCAGCTCACCTAAGGAGACCCAGTACTTC,CASSPKETQYF
TRBD1,-,TRBV19,TRBJ1-2,TGTGCCAGTAGTATTGGTGACAGGGGTAAATTGGTCTATGGCTACACCTTC,CASSIGDRGKLVYGYTF
-,once,TRBV29-1,TRBJ1-2,TGCAGCGCTGAGGCTTATGGCTACACCTTC,CSAEAYGYTF
-,-,TRBV5-1,TRBJ2-2,TGCGCCAGCAGCTCGACTTCAAGCGGCTTTCTCACCGGGGAGCTGTTTTTT,CASSSTSSGFLTGELFF
-,-,TRBV29-1,TRBJ2-1,TGCAGCGTTTCTAGTCACAATGAGCAGTTCTTC,CSVSSHNEQFF
-,-,TRBV18,TRBJ1-1,TGTGCCAGCTCACCACCTCCCATAGGCACTGAAGCTTTCTTT,CASSPPPIGTEAFF
TRBD1,few,TRBV7-9,TRBJ2-5,TGTGCCAGCAGCCCGGGACAGGGCGAGACCCAGTACTTC,CASSPGQGETQYF
-,-,TRBV29-1,TRBJ2-7,TGCAGCGTTGAGGGCGGGTTAGGCTACGAGCAGTACTTC,CSVEGGLGYEQYF
TRBD1,-,TRBV20-1,TRBJ2-7,TGCAGTGCCGGGACAGGGGGCGTGCAGTACTTC,CSAGTGGVQYF
TRBD2,-,TRBV29-1,TRBJ2-2,TGCAGCGTGGGGGGGTCCGGGACGAACACCGGGGAGCTGTTTTTT,CSVGGSGTNTGELFF
-,once,TRBV25-1,TRBJ2-5,TGTGCCAGCGAAAGCAGGGAAGAGACCCAGTACTTC,CASESREETQYF
-,-,TRBV7-9,TRBJ1-5,TGTGCCAGCAGCGGCAGGAGAGATCAGCCCCAGCATTTT,CASSGRRDQPQHF
-,-,TRBV7-9,TRBJ1-2,TGTGCCAGCAGCTTAAATTATGAGCGAGGAGTGGGCTACACCTTC,CASSLNYERGVGYTF
-,-,TRBV6-6,TRBJ1-1,TGTGCCAGCAGTTATGAAGGACTCCCTGAAGCTTTCTTT,CASSYEGLPEAFF
-,few,TRBV19,TRBJ1-6,TGTGCCAGTCGCACAACAGGGAGCTCCTATAATTCACCCCTCCACTTT,CASRTTGSSYNSPLHF
-,few,TRBV29-1,TRBJ1-2,TGCAGCGTTGGACAGGACTATGGCTACACCTTC,CSVGQDYGYTF
TRBD1,-,TRBV28,TRBJ2-1,TGTGCCAGCAGTCCGGGACAGGGGCCCAATGAGCAGTTCTTC,CASSPGQGPNEQFF
-,-,TRBV29-1,TRBJ2-3,TGCAGCGTTGAACCGCGCACAGATACGCAGTATTTT,CSVEPRTDTQYF
TRBD2,-,TRBV27,TRBJ2-7,TGTGCCAGCATTGGGCTAGCGGGGCCATCGAGCTCCTACGAGCAGTACTTC,CASIGLAGPSSSYEQYF
-,-,TRBV28,TRBJ2-3,TGTGCCAGCAGTTTATCACAGGGTTTAGCAGGCGGCAATACGCAGTATTTT,CASSLSQGLAGGNTQYF
-,-,TRBV29-1,TRBJ2-5,TGCAGCGTGGAGGGAACAGAGACCCAGTACTTC,CSVEGTETQYF
-,-,TRBV6-5,TRBJ2-1,TGTGCCAGCAGACCGAGTTGGCGAGAGCAGTTCTTC,CASRPSWREQFF
-,-,TRBV7-9,TRBJ2-7,TGTGCCAGCAGCCCTGGGTTCTACGAGCAGTACTTC,CASSPGFYEQYF
TRBD2,few,TRBV2,TRBJ2-1,TGTGCCAGCGGGACTAGCGGGAGCAATGAGCAGTTCTTC,CASGTSGSNEQFF
-,-,TRBV18,TRBJ2-7,TGTGCCAGCTCACCAGGTTCCTACGAGCAGTACTTC,CASSPGSYEQYF
-,few,TRBV6-6,TRBJ2-7,TGTGCCAGCAGCCACATGCCCGAGAGCTCCTACGAGCAGTACTTC,CASSHMPESSYEQYF
TRBD2,-,TRBV19,TRBJ2-1,TGTGCCAGTAGTCTCCGGACTAGCGGCAACAATGAGCAGTTCTTC,CASSLRTSGNNEQFF
-,-,TRBV28,TRBJ1-4,TGTGCCAGCACTGAGTCCCTACCCGAAAAACTGTTTTTT,CASTESLPEKLFF
-,-,TRBV29-1,TRBJ2-3,TGCAGCGTTGAAGATTTAATGAAGGGGGCGCAGTATTTT,CSVEDLMKGAQYF
-,-,TRBV5-1,TRBJ2-7,TGCGCCAGCAGCTTGGGAGGGTCAGCTAACGAGCAGTACTTC,CASSLGGSANEQYF
-,few,TRBV7-2,TRBJ2-7,TGTGCCAGCAGCTTCACGGACGAGCAGTACTTC,CASSFTDEQYF
-,few,TRBV4-1,TRBJ2-4,TGCGCCAGCAGCCCGCCTCTCAGTGGCAAAAACATTCAGTACTTC,CASSPPLSGKNIQYF
-,-,TRBV6-5,TRBJ2-4,TGTGCCAGCAGTTACTCGGGTAGCTTGGCCAAAAACATTCAGTACTTC,CASSYSGSLAKNIQYF
-,-,TRBV28,TRBJ2-1,TGTGCCAGCAGCGACAGGAGTGTTTACAATGAGCAGTTCTTC,CASSDRSVYNEQFF
-,-,TRBV7-6,TRBJ2-1,TGTGCCAGCAGCTTCGGGACATATGAGCAGTTCTTC,CASSFGTYEQFF
TRBD1,-,TRBV5-1,TRBJ1-1,TGCGCCAGCAGCTTGGGGGGACAGGGGAACACTGAAGCTTTCTTT,CASSLGGQGNTEAFF
-,few,TRBV5-1,TRBJ1-1,TGCGCCAGCAGCCCCGGACACTCCACGAACACTGAAGCTTTCTTT,CASSPGHSTNTEAFF
-,few,TRBV14,TRBJ2-1,TGTGCCAGCAGCCCGACTAGACTTTTTACCTACAATGAGCAGTTCTTC,CASSPTRLFTYNEQFF
TRBD2,-,TRBV29-1,TRBJ2-3,TGCAGCGTCATAGGTGGAGGATCCGGGACTAGCGGGAGGTGGGATACGCAGTATTTT,CSVIGGGSGTSGRWDTQYF
-,-,TRBV4-1,TRBJ2-5,TGCGCCAGCAGCCAAGAGGGATCAGTCGCGGAGACCCAGTACTTC,CASSQEGSVAETQYF
-,-,TRBV5-1,TRBJ2-1,TGCGCCAGCAGCCGGGAGCTAGGGTCCTACAATGAGCAGTTCTTC,CASSRELGSYNEQFF
-,few,TRBV11-3,TRBJ1-1,TGTGCCAGCAGCTTCGCGTACAACACTGAAGCTTTCTTT,CASSFAYNTEAFF
-,-,TRBV30,TRBJ1-2,TGTGCCTGGAGTGTGTTGACATATGGCTACACCTTC,CAWSVLTYGYTF
-,few,TRBV18,TRBJ1-5,TGTGCCAGCTCAACCTCGACAGGAGCCAACAATCAGCCCCAGCATTTT,CASSTSTGANNQPQHF